This entry features one T cell receptor (beta chain) sequence. The treatment: oral pan-JAK inhibitor, 5-10 mg twice daily. The sample is drawn from a study of CD8+ T cells in alopecia areata. The germline gives CDR1 SQVTM, CDR2 ANQGSEA. The CDR3 sequence is 16 residues long. V was pared by 0 bases and J by 6 bases, with 21 bases between. In each case, RNA was isolated and then reverse transcribed into cDNA as the sequencing template. Profiling relied on immunoSEQ multiplex PCR, and the TCRdb table lists in-frame clones only, not all of them. In the table there are 150,000 or so clones, around 83% of which are singletons.

The receptor was isolated from a human donor with alopecia areata. This rearrangement joins TRBV29-1 to TRBJ2-7, with a weak D call TRBD1 (5 bases). The input for sequencing was CD8+ T cells sorted from blood, taken at week 4, from a patient treated with tofacitinib. The CDR3 region has the DNA TGCAGCGTTGAAGATCCCGCAGGGAAGCTCGGCCCCGAGCAGTACTTC. As protein: CSVEDPAGKLGPEQYF.